This TCR beta chain originates from a study of CD8 T cells in ankylosing spondylitis. The CDR3 contains 14 residues. V shed 3 bases and J 5 bases; nucleotides not matched to a gene: 4. Germline CDR1 is LNHDA and CDR2 is SQIVND (reference sequence). This clonotype showed up many times. Quantitative barcoded 5'-RACE was used to prepare TCR beta libraries. TCRdb processed the 5' RACE reads anew with MiXCR; each CDR3 protein has one entry. Of around 75,000 distinct CDR3 sequences listed, roughly 5.2% were seen once; the top ten hold approximately 2.1%. The chain joins TRBV19 to TRBJ2-7, with 10 bases that match TRBD2. The source material was blood, either unsorted or a sorted T cell fraction (not recorded which). The receptor was isolated from a male donor with ankylosing spondylitis or in good health (not recorded which). This chain's CDR3 is CASSILAGANEQYF. Written as DNA, the CDR3 is TGTGCCAGTAGTATCCTAGCGGGGGCTAACGAGCAGTACTTC.